Following are 14 T cell receptor beta chains from one sample sequenced in a study of OX40 agonist ivuxolimab in advanced cancers. TCRdb's table, derived via immunoSEQ multiplex PCR, lists solely in-frame clones and lacks some. This table holds 74,000 or so clones, more than 70% found once. This material consisted of CD4+ or CD8+ T cells sorted from blood, taken in a trial of the OX40 agonist ivuxolimab. These receptors originate from an adult with an advanced solid tumor such as melanoma, head and neck, liver or kidney cancer.

This rearrangement joins TRBV5-1 to TRBJ2-3, with 10 bases aligning to TRBD2. Losses at the gene ends were 2 bases for V and 4 bases for J; bases not matched to a gene: 4. Germline CDR1 SGHRS, CDR2 YFSETQ. The CDR3 is 15 amino acids. The CDR3 DNA reads as TGCGCCAGCAGCTTTCTAGCGGGAGTCGCAGATACGCAGTATTTT. Its translation: CASSFLAGVADTQYF.

J is TRBJ1-5 and V is TRBV19; TRBD1 aligns across 7 bases. V shed 6 bases and J 2 bases; nucleotides not matched to a gene: 10. CDR1 and CDR2 (germline): LNHDA, SQIVND (reference sequence). This CDR3 region has 16 residues. DNA of the CDR3: TGTGCCAGTAGAAGCGACAGGGCTGGAGGCAATCAGCCCCAGCATTTT. This codes for CASRSDRAGGNQPQHF.

The gene calls are TRBV7-2 and TRBJ2-6, with D perhaps TRBD1 or TRBD2 (5 bases each). This CDR3 spans 16 amino acids. V was pared by 3 bases and J by 3 bases, with 12 bases between. CDR1 is SGHTA and CDR2 is FQGNSA in the germline V gene. The CDR3 DNA sequence: TGTGCCAGCAGCTTCTTGGGGACGTATGGGGCCAACGTCCTGACTTTC. This translates into CASSFLGTYGANVLTF.

The chain has TRBV5-1 and TRBJ1-1; D unresolved. Trimming cost V 1 base and J 0 bases, with 10 bases left between them. Germline CDR1 reads SGHRS; CDR2 reads YFSETQ. The CDR3 extends over 15 amino acids. CDR3: CASSLTGNLNTEAFF. The CDR3 nucleotides are TGCGCCAGCAGCTTGACCGGAAACTTGAACACTGAAGCTTTCTTT.

The chain recombines TRBV2 with TRBJ2-2, with 7 bases matching TRBD1. Losses at the gene ends were 7 bases for V and 1 base for J; bases not matched to a gene: 12. The germline V gene has CDR1 SNHLY and CDR2 FYNNEI. This CDR3 has 17 residues. The DNA for the CDR3 is TGTGCCAGCATTCAACATCGCCGGGACAGGAACACCGGGGAGCTGTTTTTT. This translates into CASIQHRRDRNTGELFF.

The chain carries TRBV28 and TRBJ1-4, with unresolved D. The CDR3 totals 13 residues. Germline V CDR1 and CDR2: MDHEN, SYDVKM. V lost 7 bases to trimming and J lost 0 bases, with 6 bases between them. The CDR3 DNA reads TGTGCCAGCATTGACTCAACTAATGAAAAACTGTTTTTT. This codes for CASIDSTNEKLFF. Full variable domain (rest looked up from reference TRBV28 and TRBJ1-4): DVKVTQSSRYLVKRTGEKVFLECVQDMDHENMFWYRQDPGLGLRLIYFSYDVKMKEKGDIPEGYSVSREKKERFSLILESASTNQTSMYLCASIDSTNEKLFFGSGTQLSVL.

The chain recombines TRBV28 with TRBJ2-4; 9 positions match TRBD1. The V gene's germline CDR1 is MDHEN and CDR2 SYDVKM. CDR3 length equals 12 residues. V was pared by 6 bases and J by 16 bases, with 10 bases of the junction left unmatched. CDR3 residues: CASSLGTGRKYF. The CDR3 nucleotides are TGTGCCAGCAGCTTAGGGACAGGGAGGAAATACTTC.

The chain couples TRBV30 to TRBJ1-1; unclear D gene. Trimming shortened V by 1 base and J by 5 bases, and 11 bases separated the two germline ends. The CDR3 loop spans 13 amino acids. Germline loops: CDR1 GTSNPN, CDR2 SVGIG (reference sequence). Here the CDR3 reads CAWSAWRGTEAFF. CDR3 nucleotide sequence: TGTGCCTGGAGTGCCTGGCGGGGAACTGAAGCTTTCTTT.

This chain joins TRBV20-1 and TRBJ2-2; D is ambiguous. The CDR3 length is 11 residues. V lost 5 bases to trimming and J lost 6 bases, with 7 bases between them. Germline lookup yields CDR1 DFQATT and CDR2 SNEGSKA (reference sequence). This CDR3 reads CSAGSPGELFF. The CDR3 DNA reads as TGCAGTGCTGGTTCTCCCGGGGAGCTGTTTTTT.

The chain is built from TRBV19 and TRBJ2-1; 11 bases agree with TRBD2. V shed 4 bases and J 0 bases; nucleotides not matched to a gene: 5. The CDR3 contains 17 residues. The germline gives CDR1 LNHDA, CDR2 SQIVND (reference sequence). The CDR3 DNA sequence: TGTGCCAGTAGTACAATAGCGGGGGGGAGCTCCTACAATGAGCAGTTCTTC. It specifies CASSTIAGGSSYNEQFF.

The V call is TRBV11-2, the J call TRBJ1-1, with D uncertain. Trimming removed 0 bases at V and 5 bases at J, with 16 bases between. The germline V gene encodes CDR1 SGHAT and CDR2 FQNNGV. The CDR3 is 16 residues long. The CDR3 DNA sequence: TGTGCCAGCAGCTTAGATCCCCTCAGGTGGAGGACTGAAGCTTTCTTT. Translated: CASSLDPLRWRTEAFF.

The rearrangement joins TRBV5-1 to TRBJ1-4; D might be TRBD1 (6 bases). The CDR3 sequence is 13 residues long. Deletions cut 3 bases from V and 7 bases from J, with 10 bases between. Germline-derived CDR1 and CDR2 are SGHRS and YFSETQ. The CDR3 spells CASSWGHPEKLFF. The DNA of the CDR3 is TGCGCCAGCAGCTGGGGACATCCTGAAAAACTGTTTTTT.

This clone appeared a few times. The chain is built from TRBV15 and TRBJ1-1; no clear D. Germline CDR1 and CDR2: LNHNV and YYDKDF (reference sequence). The CDR3 covers 12 residues. Trimming shortened V by 4 bases and J by 0 bases, and 3 bases separated the two germline ends. CDR3 residues: CATSKLNTEAFF. In nucleotides, the CDR3 is TGTGCCACCAGCAAATTGAACACTGAAGCTTTCTTT.

V gene TRBV6-1 combines with J gene TRBJ2-1, with D possibly TRBD1 on 5 matching bases. Germline V gives CDR1 MNHNS, CDR2 SASEGT. The CDR3 spans 13 residues. The ends were cut back, 6 bases at V and 4 bases at J, with 10 bases in the middle. This CDR3 is CASSRQPYNEQFF. The CDR3 nucleotides are TGTGCCAGCAGCAGACAGCCGTACAATGAGCAGTTCTTC.